What follows is one T cell receptor (beta chain) and its context. Its antigen is unknown. This sample stems from a study of cytomegalovirus exposure and HLA in healthy donors. Study observations and caveats: According to a later analysis, TCR clusters from the first cohort tended to co-occur in the 120 or so validation repertoires. A classifier reportedly called cytomegalovirus status with high sensitivity and specificity. It was 150 to 200 TCR beta chains that were listed as cytomegalovirus-associated.

From germline, CDR1 is LNHDA and CDR2 SQIVND (reference sequence). The CDR3 runs to 15 residues. Germline trimming cut 10 bases from V and 5 bases from J; bases unmatched to any gene: 10. Repertoires were generated with immunoSEQ multiplex PCR, while TCRdb's copy carries only in-frame clones and drops some. The data contain fewer than 60,000 clones, approximately 92% of them singletons. The validation cohort, a group of around 120 subjects, included the donors and was separate from the roughly 720-subject first cohort. The sample was PBMCs. The receptor was isolated from a young woman in good health and CMV-seronegative. The gene calls are TRBV19 and TRBJ1-4; 10 bases align to TRBD1. CDR3 coding DNA: TGTGCCATCTCGAATCCGGGACAGGGGAATGAAAAACTGTTTTTT. Its protein is CAISNPGQGNEKLFF.